This T cell receptor (beta chain) appears in the sequencing data of a study of T cell changes during pregnancy in multiple sclerosis. The V and J ends lost 6 bases and 1 base respectively, with 9 bases between them. CDR1 is KGHSH and CDR2 is LQKENI in the germline V gene. The CDR3 spans 13 residues. Sequencing was performed with immunoSEQ multiplex PCR; in TCRdb, only in-frame clones are kept and a portion is missing. The sample contains approximately 85,000 clones, around 93% of which appear only once. This sequence originates from a female donor with multiple sclerosis, enrolled in a pregnancy study. The chain employs TRBV18 and TRBJ1-1; D is unclear. This specimen was peripheral blood, taken in the third trimester of pregnancy. CDR3 sequence: CASSAQRNTEAFF. Here the CDR3 DNA reads TGTGCCAGCTCTGCCCAGCGGAACACTGAAGCTTTCTTT.